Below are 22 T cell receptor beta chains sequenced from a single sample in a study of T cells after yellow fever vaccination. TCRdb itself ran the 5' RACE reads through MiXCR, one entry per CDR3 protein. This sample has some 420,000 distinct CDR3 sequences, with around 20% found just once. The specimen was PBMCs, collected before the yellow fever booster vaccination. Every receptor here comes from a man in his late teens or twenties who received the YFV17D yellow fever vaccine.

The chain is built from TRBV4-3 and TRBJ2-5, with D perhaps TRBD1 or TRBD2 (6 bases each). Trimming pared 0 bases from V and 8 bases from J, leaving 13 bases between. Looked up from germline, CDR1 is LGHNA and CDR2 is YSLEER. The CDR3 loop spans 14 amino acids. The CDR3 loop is CASSQETLGGTQYF. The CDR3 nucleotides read TGCGCCAGCAGCCAAGAAACCCTCGGGGGCACCCAGTACTTC.

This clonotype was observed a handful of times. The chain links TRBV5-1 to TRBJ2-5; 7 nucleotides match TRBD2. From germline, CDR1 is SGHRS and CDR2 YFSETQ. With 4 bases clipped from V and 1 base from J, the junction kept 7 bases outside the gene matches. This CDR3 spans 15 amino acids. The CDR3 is CASSTMGGFQETQYF. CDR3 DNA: TGCGCCAGCAGCACCATGGGGGGGTTCCAAGAGACCCAGTACTTC.

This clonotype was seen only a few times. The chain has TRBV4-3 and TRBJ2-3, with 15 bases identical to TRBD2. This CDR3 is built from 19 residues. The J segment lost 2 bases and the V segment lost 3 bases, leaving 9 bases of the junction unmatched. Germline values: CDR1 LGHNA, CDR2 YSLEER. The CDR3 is CASSQGTSGGPSFTDTQYF. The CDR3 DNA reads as TGCGCCAGCAGCCAGGGGACTAGCGGGGGGCCCTCGTTCACAGATACGCAGTATTTT.

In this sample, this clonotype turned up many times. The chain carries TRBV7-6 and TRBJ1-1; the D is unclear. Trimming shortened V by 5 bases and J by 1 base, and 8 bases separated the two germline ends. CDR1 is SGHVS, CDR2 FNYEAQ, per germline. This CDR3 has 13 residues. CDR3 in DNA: TGTGCCAGCAGCCGCTCGGGGAACACTGAAGCTTTCTTT. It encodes CASSRSGNTEAFF.

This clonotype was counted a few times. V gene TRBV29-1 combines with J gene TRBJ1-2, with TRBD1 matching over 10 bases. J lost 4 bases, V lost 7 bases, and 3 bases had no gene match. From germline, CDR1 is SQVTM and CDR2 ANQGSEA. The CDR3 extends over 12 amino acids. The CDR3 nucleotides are TGCAGCGGGACAGGGGGTCCCTATGGCTACACCTTC. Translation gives CSGTGGPYGYTF.

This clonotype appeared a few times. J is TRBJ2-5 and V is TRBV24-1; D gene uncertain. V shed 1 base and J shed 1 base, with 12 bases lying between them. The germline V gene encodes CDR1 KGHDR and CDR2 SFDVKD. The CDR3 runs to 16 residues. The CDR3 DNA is TGTGCCACCAGTGATTTACCCCACAGAGGCCAAGAGACCCAGTACTTC. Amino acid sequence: CATSDLPHRGQETQYF.

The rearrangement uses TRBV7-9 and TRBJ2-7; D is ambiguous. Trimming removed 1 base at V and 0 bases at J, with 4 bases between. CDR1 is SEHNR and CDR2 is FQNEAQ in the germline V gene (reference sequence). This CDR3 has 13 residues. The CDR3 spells CASSLDVSYEQYV. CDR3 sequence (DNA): TGTGCCAGCAGCTTAGACGTCTCCTACGAGCAGTACGTC.

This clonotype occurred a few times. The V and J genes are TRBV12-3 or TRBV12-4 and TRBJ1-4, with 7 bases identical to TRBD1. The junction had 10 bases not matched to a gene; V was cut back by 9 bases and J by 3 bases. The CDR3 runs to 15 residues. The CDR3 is CASARRGQSNEKLFF. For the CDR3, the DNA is TGTGCCAGTGCAAGACGGGGACAGTCTAATGAAAAACTGTTTTTT.

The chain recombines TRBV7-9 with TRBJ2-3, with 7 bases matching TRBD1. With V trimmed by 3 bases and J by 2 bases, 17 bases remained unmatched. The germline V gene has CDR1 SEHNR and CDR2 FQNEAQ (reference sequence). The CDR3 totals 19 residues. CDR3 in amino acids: CASSFIRGQYRLFTDTQYF. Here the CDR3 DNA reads TGTGCCAGCAGCTTCATTAGGGGGCAGTACCGTTTATTCACAGATACGCAGTATTTT.

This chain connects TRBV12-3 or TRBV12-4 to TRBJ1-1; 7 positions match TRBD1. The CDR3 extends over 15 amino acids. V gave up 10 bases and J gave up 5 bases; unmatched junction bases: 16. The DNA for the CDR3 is TGTGCCACCAACTCCGGGACAGAATGGAGAACTGAAGCTTTCTTT. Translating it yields CATNSGTEWRTEAFF.

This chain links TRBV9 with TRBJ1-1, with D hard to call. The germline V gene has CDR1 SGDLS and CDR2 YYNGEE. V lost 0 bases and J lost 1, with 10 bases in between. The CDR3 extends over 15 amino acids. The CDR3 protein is CASSVVGGPNTEAFF. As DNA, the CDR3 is TGTGCCAGCAGCGTAGTCGGAGGACCGAACACTGAAGCTTTCTTT.

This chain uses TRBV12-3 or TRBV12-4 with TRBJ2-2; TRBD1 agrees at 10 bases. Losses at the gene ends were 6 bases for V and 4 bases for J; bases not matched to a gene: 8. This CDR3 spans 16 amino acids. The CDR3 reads CASSRDRGGPTGELFF. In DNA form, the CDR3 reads TGTGCCAGCAGCCGGGACAGGGGAGGGCCCACCGGGGAGCTGTTTTTT.

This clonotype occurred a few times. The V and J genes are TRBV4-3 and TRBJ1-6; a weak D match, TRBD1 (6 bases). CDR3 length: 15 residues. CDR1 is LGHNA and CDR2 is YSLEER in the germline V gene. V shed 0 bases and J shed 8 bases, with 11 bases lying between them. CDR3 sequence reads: CASSQDRGRDSPLHF. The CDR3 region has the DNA TGCGCCAGCAGCCAAGACAGGGGACGGGATTCACCCCTCCACTTT.

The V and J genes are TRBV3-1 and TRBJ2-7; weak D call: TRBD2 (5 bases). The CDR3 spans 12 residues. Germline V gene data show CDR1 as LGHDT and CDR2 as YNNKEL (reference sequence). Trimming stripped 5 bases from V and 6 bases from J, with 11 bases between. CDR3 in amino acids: CASSIGGSEQYF. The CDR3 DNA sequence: TGTGCCAGCAGCATCGGAGGCTCCGAGCAGTACTTC.

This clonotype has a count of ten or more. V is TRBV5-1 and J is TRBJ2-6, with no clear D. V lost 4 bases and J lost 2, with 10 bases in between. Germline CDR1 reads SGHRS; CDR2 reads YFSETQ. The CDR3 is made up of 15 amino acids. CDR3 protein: CASSGAITGANVLTF. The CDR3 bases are TGCGCCAGCAGCGGAGCTATTACTGGGGCCAACGTCCTGACTTTC.

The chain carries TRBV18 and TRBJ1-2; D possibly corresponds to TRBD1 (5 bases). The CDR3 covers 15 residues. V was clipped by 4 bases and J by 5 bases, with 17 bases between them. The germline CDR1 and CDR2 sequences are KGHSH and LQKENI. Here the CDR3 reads CASSRGARAQYGYTF. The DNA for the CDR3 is TGTGCCAGCTCACGAGGGGCAAGGGCCCAGTATGGCTACACCTTC. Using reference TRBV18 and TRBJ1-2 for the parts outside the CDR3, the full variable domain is NAGVMQNPRHLVRRRGQEARLRCSPMKGHSHVYWYRQLPEEGLKFMVYLQKENIIDESGMPKERFSAEFPKEGPSILRIQQVVRGDSAAYFCASSRGARAQYGYTFGSGTRLTVV.

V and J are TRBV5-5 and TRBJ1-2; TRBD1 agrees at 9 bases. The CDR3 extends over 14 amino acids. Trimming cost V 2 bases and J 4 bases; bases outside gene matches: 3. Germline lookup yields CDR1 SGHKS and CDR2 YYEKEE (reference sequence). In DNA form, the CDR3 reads TGTGCCAGCAGCTTAGACAGGGGGGTCTATGGCTACACCTTC. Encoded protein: CASSLDRGVYGYTF. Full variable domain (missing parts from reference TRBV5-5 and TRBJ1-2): DAGVTQSPTHLIKTRGQQVTLRCSPISGHKSVSWYQQVLGQGPQFIFQYYEKEERGRGNFPDRFSARQFPNYSSELNVNALLLGDSALYLCASSLDRGVYGYTFGSGTRLTVV.

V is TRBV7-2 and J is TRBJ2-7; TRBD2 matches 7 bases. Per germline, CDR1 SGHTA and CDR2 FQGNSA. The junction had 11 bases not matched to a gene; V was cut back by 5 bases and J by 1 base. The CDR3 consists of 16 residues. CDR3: CASSPDGGRKSYEQYF. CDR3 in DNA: TGTGCCAGCAGCCCGGACGGGGGGAGGAAGTCCTACGAGCAGTACTTC.

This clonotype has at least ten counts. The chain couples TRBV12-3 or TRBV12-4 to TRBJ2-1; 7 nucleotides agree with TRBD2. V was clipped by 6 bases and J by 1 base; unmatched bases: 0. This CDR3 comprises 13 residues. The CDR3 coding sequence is TGTGCCAGCAGGGGGGGGTCCTACAATGAGCAGTTCTTC. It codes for CASRGGSYNEQFF.

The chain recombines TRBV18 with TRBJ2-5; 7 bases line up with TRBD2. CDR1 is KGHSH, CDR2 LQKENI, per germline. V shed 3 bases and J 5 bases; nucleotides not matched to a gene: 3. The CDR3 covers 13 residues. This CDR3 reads CASSPGTMETQYF. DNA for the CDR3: TGTGCCAGCTCACCTGGGACTATGGAGACCCAGTACTTC.

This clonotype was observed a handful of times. This CDR3 reads CASSGGQGMSTEAFF. Here the CDR3 DNA reads TGTGCCAGCAGCGGGGGACAGGGGATGAGCACTGAAGCTTTCTTT. This sequence joins TRBV9 and TRBJ1-1, with 10 bases lining up with TRBD1. The germline V gene encodes CDR1 SGDLS and CDR2 YYNGEE. The length of the CDR3 is 15 residues. J was trimmed by 4 bases and V by 3 bases; bases with no gene match: 6.

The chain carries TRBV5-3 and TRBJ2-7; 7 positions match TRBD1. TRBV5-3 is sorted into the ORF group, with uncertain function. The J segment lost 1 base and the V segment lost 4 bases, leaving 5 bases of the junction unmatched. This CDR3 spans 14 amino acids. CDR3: CARSTAGGSYEQYV. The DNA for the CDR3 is TGTGCCAGAAGCACGGCAGGGGGATCCTACGAGCAGTACGTC.